One sample yielded the 10 T cell receptor beta chains listed below, sequenced in a study of blood T cell repertoires in COVID-19. Generated by immunoSEQ multiplex PCR, the TCRdb table keeps only in-frame clones and is missing some. In the table there are over 200,000 clones, 70% to 90% of which are singletons. The sequenced sample consisted of peripheral blood. These receptors originate from a middle-aged man with acute or convalescent COVID-19.

Here the CDR3 DNA reads TGTGCCAGCAAAAGAGGCGAACCCCGCTCACCCCTCCACTTT. Amino acid sequence: CASKRGEPRSPLHF. This chain joins TRBV6-5 and TRBJ1-6, with D unclear. The length of the CDR3 is 14 residues. CDR1 and CDR2 (germline): MNHEY, SVGAGI. V was shortened by 7 bases and J by 10 bases, with 17 bases between the two germline ends.

This clone was detected only once. This rearrangement joins TRBV5-1 to TRBJ2-1, with 15 bases lining up with TRBD2. The CDR3 runs 17 residues. CDR1 and CDR2 (germline): SGHRS, YFSETQ. Unmatched junction bases numbered 10, after V lost 5 bases and J lost 7 bases. The CDR3 protein is CASSLGLAGGPGNEQFF. CDR3 sequence (DNA): TGCGCCAGCAGTCTCGGACTAGCGGGGGGGCCTGGGAATGAGCAGTTCTTC.

The chain recombines TRBV27 with TRBJ2-2, with 7 nucleotides matching TRBD2. This CDR3 has 15 residues. The J segment lost 0 bases and the V segment lost 8 bases, leaving 6 bases of the junction unmatched. Germline CDR1 reads MNHEY; CDR2 reads SMNVEV (reference sequence). The CDR3: CASPVAGSNTGELFF. The CDR3 DNA sequence: TGTGCCAGCCCGGTAGCGGGTTCGAACACCGGGGAGCTGTTTTTT.

This sequence joins TRBV5-4 and TRBJ1-1; TRBD1 agrees at 7 bases. Germline values: CDR1 SGHNT, CDR2 YYREEE (reference sequence). The V gene end was trimmed by 1 base and the J gene end by 0 bases; junction bases not matched to a gene: 3. This CDR3 region has 15 residues. CDR3 bases: TGTGCCAGCAGCTTGCGAGGGGGCCTGAACACTGAAGCTTTCTTT. It yields the protein CASSLRGGLNTEAFF.

V and J are TRBV6-6 and TRBJ2-1; TRBD2 matches at 12 bases. Germline V gene data show CDR1 as MNHNY and CDR2 as SVGAGI (reference sequence). Trimming cost V 7 bases and J 14 bases; bases outside gene matches: 9. The CDR3 contains 13 residues. In DNA, the CDR3 is TGTGCCAGCACCCCCGGACTAGCGGGGTCCGAGTTCTTC. Translating gives CASTPGLAGSEFF.

The rearrangement joins TRBV11-2 to TRBJ1-4; TRBD1 aligns across 10 bases. The germline V gene has CDR1 SGHAT and CDR2 FQNNGV. The CDR3 extends over 16 amino acids. Trimming took 4 bases from V and 6 from J; bases not matched to a gene: 8. The CDR3 sequence is CASSSKAGTGDEKLFF. The CDR3 nucleotides are TGTGCCAGCAGCTCTAAGGCGGGGACAGGGGATGAAAAACTGTTTTTT.

The chain is built from TRBV29-1 and TRBJ1-1, with TRBD1 matching 9 bases. In germline, CDR1 is SQVTM, CDR2 ANQGSEA. This CDR3 is built from 14 residues. V shed 4 bases and J 1 base; nucleotides not matched to a gene: 4. DNA of the CDR3: TGCAGCGTTGCAGGGGGACAGGGGAACACTGAAGCTTTCTTT. Translating it yields CSVAGGQGNTEAFF.

The rearrangement uses TRBV6-2 or TRBV6-3 and TRBJ2-5; D is uncertain. Trimming shortened V by 3 bases and J by 0 bases, and 14 bases separated the two germline ends. The CDR3 is 16 amino acids. The V gene's germline CDR1 is MNHEY and CDR2 SVGEGT. CDR3 in amino acids: CASSYSVERYQETQYF. DNA of the CDR3: TGTGCCAGCAGTTATTCGGTAGAGAGGTACCAAGAGACCCAGTACTTC.

This chain joins TRBV7-2 and TRBJ2-2; no clear D. Trimming took off 2 bases at V and 6 bases at J, with 10 bases between the two ends. The germline V gene encodes CDR1 SGHTA and CDR2 FQGNSA. This CDR3 spans 14 amino acids. The CDR3 coding sequence is TGTGCCAGCAGCTTATCGAGTCTGGCCGGGGAGCTGTTTTTT. It translates to CASSLSSLAGELFF.

The chain couples TRBV7-4 to TRBJ2-7; 7 positions match TRBD1. The germline V gene encodes CDR1 SGHVT and CDR2 SQSDAQ. V shed 4 bases, J shed 6 bases, and the junction held 12 bases outside the gene matches. The CDR3 consists of 15 residues. The DNA for the CDR3 is TGTGCCAGCAGCTCGAGACAGGGAGCGTGGAGCGAGCAGTACTTC. Encoded protein: CASSSRQGAWSEQYF. Looking up the rest from reference TRBV7-4 and TRBJ2-7 gives the full variable domain: GAGVSQSPRYKVAKRGRDVALRCDSISGHVTLYWYRQTLGQGSEVLTYSQSDAQRDKSGRPSGRFSAERPERSVSTLKIQRTEQGDSAVYLCASSSRQGAWSEQYFGPGTRLTVT.